The 29 T cell receptor beta chains in this list originate from one sample, sequenced in a study of cytomegalovirus exposure and HLA in healthy donors. The primer mix had 60 Vbeta and 13 Jbeta primers. Only in-frame clones appear in the TCRdb table, and some are missing; sequencing was by immunoSEQ multiplex PCR. Recorded for this sample: about 54,000 clones. Sequenced: PBMCs. Source of these receptors: a middle-aged woman in good health and CMV-seronegative.

This rearrangement joins TRBV7-2 to TRBJ2-3; 8 bases line up with TRBD1. V dropped 4 bases and J dropped 4; count of bases not matched to a gene: 7. The CDR3 spans 15 residues. CDR1 is SGHTA and CDR2 is FQGNSA in the germline V gene. CDR3: CASSSPPGGPDTQYF. In nucleotides, the CDR3 is TGTGCCAGCAGCTCCCCCCCAGGGGGCCCAGATACGCAGTATTTT.

This chain connects TRBV18 to TRBJ1-2; D might be TRBD1 (6 bases). The length of the CDR3 is 19 residues. The germline V gene has CDR1 KGHSH and CDR2 LQKENI. V gave up 2 bases and J gave up 4 bases, with 26 bases separating them. The CDR3 coding sequence is TGTGCCAGCTCACCATTTATCCCGGGACATACAATCGGGGCCTATGGCTACACCTTC. Encoded protein: CASSPFIPGHTIGAYGYTF.

The V call is TRBV10-3, the J call TRBJ2-7; D perhaps matches TRBD2 (6 bases). The length of the CDR3 is 14 residues. In germline, CDR1 is ENHRY, CDR2 SYGVKD. The V and J ends lost 4 bases and 1 base respectively, with 11 bases between them. The CDR3 DNA reads TGTGCCATCAGTGCGGGAGTCGAATCCTACGAGCAGTACTTC. Amino acids: CAISAGVESYEQYF.

The chain recombines TRBV2 with TRBJ1-2; 7 nucleotides agree with TRBD1. J lost 7 bases, V lost 1 base, and 6 bases had no gene match. CDR3 size: 14 residues. Germline V CDR1 and CDR2: SNHLY, FYNNEI. The CDR3 loop is CASSEGTGVVGYTF. The CDR3 DNA follows: TGTGCCAGCAGTGAAGGTACAGGGGTGGTTGGCTACACCTTC.

This sequence joins TRBV18 and TRBJ1-1; D perhaps matches TRBD1 (6 bases). CDR1 KGHSH and CDR2 LQKENI come from the germline V gene. The CDR3 has 16 residues. The ends were cut back, 3 bases at V and 0 bases at J, with 14 bases in the middle. Written as DNA, the CDR3 is TGTGCCAGCTCACCCCTCCCAACAGGGATGAACACTGAAGCTTTCTTT. Protein sequence: CASSPLPTGMNTEAFF.

The genes are TRBV2 and TRBJ1-4; 7 bases map to TRBD1. This CDR3 is 15 amino acids long. CDR1 SNHLY and CDR2 FYNNEI come from the germline V gene. V lost 7 bases to trimming and J lost 0 bases; unmatched junction nucleotides: 5. The CDR3 is CASTSQGATNEKLFF. The CDR3, as DNA: TGTGCCAGCACCTCGCAGGGGGCAACTAATGAAAAACTGTTTTTT.

The CDR3 here is CASSLLAGGTQYF. The DNA of the CDR3 is TGTGCCAGCAGCTTACTAGCGGGGGGGACCCAGTACTTC. The rearrangement uses TRBV7-7 and TRBJ2-5, with 11 positions matching TRBD2. Germline lookup yields CDR1 SSHAT and CDR2 FNYEAQ (reference sequence). The CDR3 loop spans 13 amino acids. V shed 2 bases and J 7 bases; nucleotides not matched to a gene: 0. Complete variable domain (other parts from reference TRBV7-7 and TRBJ2-5): GAGVSQSPRYKVTKRGQDVTLRCDPISSHATLYWYQQALGQGPEFLTYFNYEAQPDKSGLPSDRFSAERPEGSISTLTIQRTEQRDSAMYRCASSLLAGGTQYFGPGTRLLVL.

The chain's CDR3 is CASSEGGGGQGTEAFF. DNA for the CDR3: TGTGCCAGCAGTGAAGGGGGTGGAGGACAGGGCACTGAAGCTTTCTTT. This chain connects TRBV6-1 to TRBJ1-1, with 8 positions matching TRBD1. The CDR3 is 16 amino acids. V dropped 1 base and J dropped 4; count of bases not matched to a gene: 8. Germline V gene lookup returns CDR1 MNHNS and CDR2 SASEGT.

The rearrangement uses TRBV28 and TRBJ1-1, with D perhaps TRBD1 (5 bases). V lost 6 bases and J lost 5, with 16 bases in between. CDR3 length: 14 amino acids. CDR1 MDHEN and CDR2 SYDVKM come from the germline V gene. The CDR3 DNA reads as TGTGCCAGCAGACTTATGGGGGGAGGGACTGAAGCTTTCTTT. It translates to CASRLMGGGTEAFF.

Points on this clone: Germline is not matched at one junction end, which may reflect a read error. The rearrangement joins TRBV7-7 to TRBJ2-5; 12 nucleotides line up with TRBD2. The V gene's germline CDR1 is SSHAT and CDR2 FNYEAQ (reference sequence). The CDR3 covers 15 residues. CDR3 sequence reads: CASSLAGGQGETQYF. The CDR3, as DNA: TGTGCCAGCAGCCTAGCGGGGGGGCAAGGAGAGACCCAGTACTTC.

The genes are TRBV28 and TRBJ1-1; weak D call: TRBD1 (5 bases). V lost 2 bases and J 0 bases, leaving 7 bases between the germline ends. This CDR3 spans 14 amino acids. From germline, CDR1 is MDHEN and CDR2 SYDVKM. CDR3 residues: CASSLRGVNTEAFF. The CDR3 DNA reads TGTGCCAGCAGTTTACGGGGGGTGAACACTGAAGCTTTCTTT.

V usage is TRBV15 and J usage is TRBJ1-5; tentatively, D is TRBD1 (5 bases). The CDR3 contains 12 residues. Germline V gives CDR1 LNHNV, CDR2 YYDKDF (reference sequence). Deletions cut 8 bases from V and 4 bases from J, with 9 bases between. This chain's CDR3 is CATGALNQPQHF. CDR3 nucleotide sequence: TGTGCCACCGGGGCTTTAAATCAGCCCCAGCATTTT.

The chain joins TRBV6-5 to TRBJ2-4; 7 positions match TRBD1. In germline, CDR1 is MNHEY, CDR2 SVGAGI. The CDR3 runs to 14 residues. Losses at the gene ends were 4 bases for V and 1 base for J; bases not matched to a gene: 1. This CDR3 reads CASSSGQAKNIQYF. The CDR3 DNA is TGTGCCAGCAGTTCGGGACAGGCCAAAAACATTCAGTACTTC.

V and J are TRBV28 and TRBJ1-2, with TRBD1 as a possible D gene (5 bases). CDR3 length equals 13 residues. V was cut by 6 bases and J by 4 bases, with 12 bases left in between. Germline V gene lookup returns CDR1 MDHEN and CDR2 SYDVKM. CDR3 sequence: CASSTSGGYGYTF. CDR3 bases: TGTGCCAGCAGCACCTCGGGGGGCTATGGCTACACCTTC.

V and J are TRBV30 and TRBJ1-1, with TRBD1 as a possible D gene (5 bases). Trimming stripped 5 bases from V and 1 base from J, with 11 bases between. In germline, CDR1 is GTSNPN, CDR2 SVGIG (reference sequence). The CDR3 spans 13 residues. Here the CDR3 DNA reads TGTGCCTGGGGGCCCGGGGGGAACACTGAAGCTTTCTTT. Amino acid sequence: CAWGPGGNTEAFF. The whole variable domain, filled in from reference TRBV30 and TRBJ1-1, reads SQTIHQWPATLVQPVGSPLSLECTVEGTSNPNLYWYRQAAGRGLQLLFYSVGIGQISSEVPQNLSASRPQDRQFILSSKKLLLSDSGFYLCAWGPGGNTEAFFGQGTRLTVV.

V and J are TRBV7-6 and TRBJ2-3; 12 positions agree with TRBD2. Per germline, CDR1 SGHVS and CDR2 FNYEAQ. V shed 5 bases, J shed 3 bases, and the junction held 3 bases outside the gene matches. The CDR3 spans 15 residues. The CDR3 is CASSPTSGRTDTQYF. The CDR3, as DNA: TGTGCCAGCAGCCCAACTAGCGGGAGGACAGATACGCAGTATTTT.

This sequence joins TRBV7-6 and TRBJ2-1; a weak D match, TRBD1 (6 bases). Germline lookup yields CDR1 SGHVS and CDR2 FNYEAQ. V lost 5 bases to trimming and J lost 10 bases, with 15 bases between them. This CDR3 has 13 amino acids. The CDR3 region is CASSPRGTSEQFF. CDR3 sequence (DNA): TGTGCCAGCAGCCCACGAGGGACATCCGAGCAGTTCTTC.

This chain joins TRBV14 and TRBJ1-2; possible D gene TRBD1, 6 bases. Germline lookup yields CDR1 SGHDN and CDR2 FVKESK. Trimming stripped 5 bases from V and 3 bases from J, with 16 bases between. The length of the CDR3 is 15 residues. CDR3 sequence reads: CASSRNDRRYYGYTF. The CDR3 DNA reads as TGTGCCAGCAGCAGAAACGACAGGAGATACTATGGCTACACCTTC.

The chain uses TRBV19 and TRBJ1-2, with a weak D call TRBD1 (5 bases). The germline V and J ends were trimmed by 9 bases and 8 bases, with 19 bases remaining between them. CDR1 is LNHDA, CDR2 SQIVND, per germline (reference sequence). This CDR3 is built from 13 residues. CDR3 DNA: TGTGCCAGCACATACAGGCTGGTTGGCGGCTACACCTTC. It codes for CASTYRLVGGYTF.

The chain uses TRBV6-5 and TRBJ2-3; D remains unclear. CDR1 MNHEY and CDR2 SVGAGI come from the germline V gene. With 0 bases removed from V and 4 bases from J, the gap between germline ends came to 8 bases. The CDR3 runs 14 residues. The CDR3 here is CASSYSTRADTQYF. Here the CDR3 DNA reads TGTGCCAGCAGTTACTCGACTCGCGCAGATACGCAGTATTTT.

V and J are TRBV6-6 and TRBJ2-7; D might be TRBD1 (5 bases). From germline, CDR1 is MNHNY and CDR2 SVGAGI (reference sequence). This CDR3 has 13 amino acids. Trimming shortened V by 6 bases and J by 2 bases, and 11 bases separated the two germline ends. CDR3 protein: CASSFRDAYEQYF. CDR3 coding DNA: TGTGCCAGCAGCTTCAGGGATGCCTACGAGCAGTACTTC.

The chain employs TRBV30 and TRBJ2-7; a possible D gene is TRBD1 (5 bases). Germline V gives CDR1 GTSNPN, CDR2 SVGIG (reference sequence). The V gene lost 4 bases and the J gene lost 2 bases, with 9 bases spanning the gap. The CDR3 covers 12 residues. The CDR3 loop reads CAWTDSAYEQYF. CDR3 in DNA: TGTGCCTGGACAGACAGTGCCTACGAGCAGTACTTC. Variable domain in full (rest from reference TRBV30 and TRBJ2-7): SQTIHQWPATLVQPVGSPLSLECTVEGTSNPNLYWYRQAAGRGLQLLFYSVGIGQISSEVPQNLSASRPQDRQFILSSKKLLLSDSGFYLCAWTDSAYEQYFGPGTRLTVT.

A note on this clone: One junction end does not reproduce the germline sequence, and a read error may be involved. The chain has TRBV18 and TRBJ2-5, with D maybe TRBD1 (7 bases). The CDR3 sequence is 16 residues long. The germline CDR1 and CDR2 sequences are KGHSH and LQKENI. The DNA of the CDR3 is TGTGCCAGCGCACCGTTCCAGGGGGGAGTACAAGAGACCCAGTACTTC. It translates to CASAPFQGGVQETQYF.

About this clone: Additional DNA sequences in this sample encode the identical CDR3. The chain employs TRBV28 and TRBJ1-2, with D unresolved. Germline V lookup: CDR1 MDHEN, CDR2 SYDVKM. The V end was cut by 2 bases, the J end by 2 bases, with 6 bases between. The CDR3 spans 13 residues. The CDR3 protein is CASSLRGNYGYTF. The CDR3 DNA follows: TGTGCCAGCAGTTTACGAGGAAACTATGGCTACACCTTC.

The rearrangement links TRBV5-5 to TRBJ2-7; 10 bases are shared with TRBD1. CDR1 is SGHKS and CDR2 is YYEKEE in the germline V gene (reference sequence). V trimming: 3 bases; J trimming: 4 bases; junction bases outside the gene matches: 10. The CDR3 is 16 residues long. DNA of the CDR3: TGTGCCAGCAGCTCGGGACCGGGACAGGGGATGTACGAGCAGTACTTC. Protein product: CASSSGPGQGMYEQYF.

Concerning this clone: The germline gene is not matched at one end of the junction; a read error may be the cause. The gene calls are TRBV7-9 and TRBJ2-5; 8 bases are a match to TRBD1. The CDR3 has 15 residues. The germline CDR1 and CDR2 sequences are SEHNR and FQNEAQ (reference sequence). CDR3 coding DNA: TGTGCCAGCAGTTTAGGACAGGGTAAAGAGGAGACCCAGTACTTC. This codes for CASSLGQGKEETQYF.

J is TRBJ2-2 and V is TRBV5-1, with 7 bases aligning to TRBD1. V lost 4 bases, J lost 5 bases, and 8 bases stayed unmatched. The V gene's germline CDR1 is SGHRS and CDR2 YFSETQ. The CDR3 has 15 amino acids. The CDR3 is CASSPQTGKTGELFF. The CDR3 coding sequence is TGCGCCAGCAGCCCCCAGACAGGGAAAACCGGGGAGCTGTTTTTT. Together with reference TRBV5-1 and TRBJ2-2, the CDR3 gives the full variable domain: KAGVTQTPRYLIKTRGQQVTLSCSPISGHRSVSWYQQTPGQGLQFLFEYFSETQRNKGNFPGRFSGRQFSNSRSEMNVSTLELGDSALYLCASSPQTGKTGELFFGEGSRLTVL.

The chain joins TRBV27 to TRBJ2-5, with TRBD2 matching 8 bases. The CDR3 loop spans 16 amino acids. Losses at the gene ends were 2 bases for V and 5 bases for J; bases not matched to a gene: 10. Germline CDR1 is MNHEY and CDR2 is SMNVEV (reference sequence). DNA for the CDR3: TGTGCCAGCAGTTTAGGGGCCGGGGGGGCAGGTGAGACCCAGTACTTC. Protein: CASSLGAGGAGETQYF.

The gene calls are TRBV4-2 and TRBJ2-1; 7 nucleotides agree with TRBD1. The CDR3 has 15 residues. V lost 3 bases and J lost 2; bases outside the gene matches: 4. CDR1 and CDR2 (germline): LGHNA, YNFKEQ. The CDR3, as DNA: TGTGCCAGCAGCCAGGTCGGGACAGCCTACAATGAGCAGTTCTTC. Translating it yields CASSQVGTAYNEQFF.